This T cell receptor beta chain was sequenced for a study of T cells in women clearing cervical HPV infection. Germline loops: CDR1 SGHAT, CDR2 FQNNGV. With 6 bases removed from V and 2 bases from J, the gap between germline ends came to 9 bases. The CDR3 spans 13 residues. The assay was immunoSEQ multiplex PCR, and TCRdb's table has in-frame clones only and misses some. The sample includes about 39,000 clones. Notes on this clone: From the germline J gene comes the end of the CDR3, since the read stops 3 residues before it.

Sequencing was done on a sample of blood buffy coat. V and J are TRBV11-2 and TRBJ2-3; TRBD1 might be the D (6 bases). This TCR came from a woman between 18 and 70 years old with a cervical HPV16 infection that either progressed to CIN3+ or cleared (not recorded which). CDR3 DNA, as far as it was read: TGTGCCAGCAGACAGGGTGCCACAGATACG. Translation gives CASRQGATDT. The entire CDR3 sequence reads CASRQGATDTQYF. The whole variable domain, remainder taken from reference TRBV11-2 and TRBJ2-3, is EAGVAQSPRYKIIEKRQSVAFWCNPISGHATLYWYQQILGQGPKLLIQFQNNGVVDDSQLPKDRFSAERLKGVDSTLKIQPAKLEDSAVYLCASRQGATDTQYFGPGTRLTVL.